Given below is one TCR beta chain in context. What it binds is unknown. The CDR3 is 14 amino acids. From germline, CDR1 is LGHNA and CDR2 YSLEER. V was shortened by 1 base and J by 0 bases, with 3 bases between the two germline ends. One entry per CDR3 protein, called by TCRdb with MiXCR from the reads. The profile shows hundreds of thousands of distinct CDR3 sequences, roughly 30% of them singletons. The sample originates from a study of T cell repertoires in cytomegalovirus infection. About the study: Public TCR beta signatures provided an indication of both CMV infection and a matching HLA type.

Whole-study findings and limits: It was HLA-C-restricted CMV-specific TCR beta clonotypes that dominated the response ex vivo. CMV carriers having the relevant HLA were flagged by cumulative public TCR beta family frequency.

This TCR derives from a human donor in good health (CMV status not recorded). Some clones in this sample may be carry-over from other donors' samples. Sample: PBMCs. The V and J genes are TRBV4-3 and TRBJ2-2; D gene uncertain. DNA of the CDR3: TGCGCCAGCAGCCAAGGGCCGAACACCGGGGAGCTGTTTTTT. As protein: CASSQGPNTGELFF.